This T cell receptor (beta chain) was identified in a study of chemoradiotherapy in HPV16-positive cancers. Study-level results: The functional HPV-specific definition rests on just a couple of HPV16-positive patients.

Repertoires were generated with immunoSEQ multiplex PCR, while TCRdb's copy carries only in-frame clones and drops some. This sample has about 8,900 clones, with around two thirds found just once. The CDR3 has 20 amino acids. V was trimmed by 0 bases and J by 3 bases, leaving 27 bases between them. Germline V gene lookup returns CDR1 SGDLS and CDR2 YYNGEE. Over chemoradiotherapy, repertoires were sampled more than once. Remarks on this clone: No antigen is known for it.

The specimen was taken from a patient who underwent chemoradiotherapy. The TCR was taken from a human donor with HPV-associated anogenital cancer. The gene calls are TRBV9 and TRBJ1-2, with D tentatively TRBD1 (6 bases). CDR3 loop: CASSVVRGLGLSGEYYGYTF. CDR3 DNA sequence: TGTGCCAGCAGCGTAGTCCGGGGGTTGGGGTTGTCAGGGGAATACTATGGCTACACCTTC.